A single T cell receptor beta chain is shown here with its context. As processed by the authors: By means of reference gene primer amplification, nucleated cell counts were estimated. Libraries were prepared by immunoSEQ multiplex PCR; TCRdb keeps only in-frame clonotypes and omits some of them. V and J calls and clone size are those listed in that table; D and trimming were worked out from the DNA. The repertoire holds a few hundred thousand clones, with 70% to 90% as singletons. The data are from a study of blood T cell repertoires in COVID-19. Study context: COVID-19 samples collected from the United States, Italy and Spain covered acute and convalescent phases.

Germline-derived CDR1 and CDR2 are MGHRA and YSYEKL. This CDR3 spans 16 amino acids. V shed 6 bases, J shed 3 bases, and the junction held 11 bases outside the gene matches. The chain is built from TRBV4-1 and TRBJ1-2; 9 bases match TRBD1. The source is a woman in her 70s with acute or convalescent COVID-19. Sequenced material: peripheral blood. The CDR3 DNA sequence: TGCGCCAGCAGACAACCCACAGGGGGCAAAGACTATGGCTACACCTTC. This gives the protein CASRQPTGGKDYGYTF.